Listed below are T cell receptor beta chains from one sample, sequenced in a study of blood T cells in healthy people across ages. Using its own MiXCR run on the 5' RACE reads, TCRdb lists one record per CDR3 protein. The sample has 450,000 to 700,000 distinct CDR3 sequences, 27% seen once. The sequencing input was blood. The receptors here all came from an older woman in good health. Both conserved end residues are part of each CDR3. The D gene is left open where the match is weak. Clone size is given for some rows only: seen once, a few or many times, or a class if the clone is expanded.

V	length	size	J	D	DNA	CDR3
TRBV12-3/TRBV12-4	13	.	TRBJ2-2	.	TGTGCCAGCAGACATAGGAACACCGGGGAGCTGTTTTTT	CASRHRNTGELFF
TRBV24-1	18	few	TRBJ2-3	.	TGTGCCACCAGTGATTATCCGAGGGGAGGATGGGGCACAGGTACGCAGTATTTT	CATSDYPRGGWGTGTQYF
TRBV5-1	13	.	TRBJ2-1	.	TGCGCCAGCAGCTTAAGTATATTCAATGAGCAGTTCTTC	CASSLSIFNEQFF
TRBV7-9	17	.	TRBJ1-2	.	TGTGCCAGCAGCTTAGCCCCGACAGGTCCCTCCTCCTATGGCTACACCTTC	CASSLAPTGPSSYGYTF
TRBV7-9	15	.	TRBJ1-1	.	TGTGCCAGCAGCTGGGGGCCTCCGCAGGGAACTGAAGCTTTCTTT	CASSWGPPQGTEAFF
TRBV20-1	11	.	TRBJ2-5	.	TGCAGTGCTAGTCCCGGGGGGACCCAGTACTTC	CSASPGGTQYF
TRBV24-1	16	.	TRBJ1-2	.	TGTGCCACCAGTGACCAACAGGGTACCGGCTATTTGGGCTACACCTTC	CATSDQQGTGYLGYTF
TRBV19	15	.	TRBJ1-1	.	TGTGCCAGTAGTTCAGGGGATCGGCCGAACACTGAAGCTTTCTTT	CASSSGDRPNTEAFF
TRBV20-1	13	few	TRBJ1-1	.	TGCAGTGCCCCCCGGGAGACGAACACTGAAGCTTTCTTT	CSAPRETNTEAFF
TRBV7-9	16	.	TRBJ2-5	TRBD2	TGTGCCAGCAGCTCCCAGACTAGCGTAAAACAAGAGACCCAGTACTTC	CASSSQTSVKQETQYF
TRBV3-1	14	.	TRBJ2-7	.	TGTGCCAGCAGCCAAGGTTACAGGAACTACGAGCAGTACTTC	CASSQGYRNYEQYF
TRBV6-5	15	.	TRBJ1-6	.	TGTGCCAGCAGTCTAACGGGACTTGATAATTCACCCCTCCACTTT	CASSLTGLDNSPLHF
TRBV9	12	many	TRBJ2-3	.	TGTGCCAGCAGCGTAGGGGGGGATACGCAGTATTTT	CASSVGGDTQYF
TRBV28	14	once	TRBJ2-5	TRBD1	TGTGCCAGCAGTTTAAAAGGGGGCCGGGAGACCCAGTACTTC	CASSLKGGRETQYF
TRBV4-2	16	.	TRBJ1-1	TRBD1	TGTGCCAGCAGCCAAGGACAGGGAAGATCAGACACTGAAGCTTTCTTT	CASSQGQGRSDTEAFF
TRBV12-3/TRBV12-4	16	few	TRBJ2-7	.	TGTGCCAGCAGTTTATTGGCGCTTGGGCTGAACTACGAGCAGTACTTC	CASSLLALGLNYEQYF
TRBV7-9	16	.	TRBJ1-4	.	TGTGCCAGCAGCTTAGCGAGGGCCGCAACTAATGAAAAACTGTTTTTT	CASSLARAATNEKLFF
TRBV4-2	14	few	TRBJ2-5	TRBD2	TGTGCCAGCAGCCTCCGCAGGACTAGCGAGACCCAGTACTTC	CASSLRRTSETQYF
TRBV5-6	14	.	TRBJ1-4	.	TGTGCCAGCAGCTTTTGGGGATATAATGAAAAACTGTTTTTT	CASSFWGYNEKLFF
TRBV7-3	16	few	TRBJ1-6	.	TGTGCCAGCAGCTTAGGAGGGCCCATAAGGGGTTCACCCCTCCACTTT	CASSLGGPIRGSPLHF
TRBV2	16	.	TRBJ2-7	TRBD2	TGTGCCAGCAAAGGTCCTAGCGGGGGGATATACAATGAGCAGTACTTC	CASKGPSGGIYNEQYF
TRBV7-9	17	.	TRBJ2-3	TRBD2	TGTGCCAGCAGCAAAGGGGGAGCGGGGGGCCGCACAGATACGCAGTATTTT	CASSKGGAGGRTDTQYF
TRBV20-1	15	.	TRBJ1-1	.	TGCAGTGCTAGAGATCGGGTCAGCCCTAATCGTAGGGCTTTCTTT	CSARDRVSPNRRAFF
TRBV15	15	few	TRBJ2-7	.	TGTGCCACCAGCAGTGTGAAAGGCACCACCTACGAGCAGTACTTC	CATSSVKGTTYEQYF
TRBV28	12	few	TRBJ1-2	.	TGTGCCACGACGGTGCCCGGCTATGGCTACACCTTC	CATTVPGYGYTF
TRBV7-2	15	few	TRBJ1-1	TRBD1	TGTGCCAGCAGCGAAATGACAGGGGGGAGCACTGAAGCTTTCTTT	CASSEMTGGSTEAFF
TRBV7-2	15	few	TRBJ1-4	.	TGTGCCAGCAGCACCTACAGTACAACTAATGAAAAACTGTTTTTT	CASSTYSTTNEKLFF
TRBV27	14	.	TRBJ2-1	.	TGTGCCAGCAGTCCCCAAACAGAGTACAATGAGCAGTTCTTC	CASSPQTEYNEQFF
TRBV29-1	16	.	TRBJ2-3	.	TGCAGCGCCGCAGGGGAGGGGGGCCTCGGCATAGATACGCAGTATTTT	CSAAGEGGLGIDTQYF
TRBV30	13	.	TRBJ2-7	TRBD1	TGTGCCTGTAGGGACAGGGGATCCTACGAGCAGTACTTC	CACRDRGSYEQYF
TRBV5-1	14	few	TRBJ2-7	.	TGCGCCAGCAGCTCGGACGGTGGAACCTACGAGCAGTACTTC	CASSSDGGTYEQYF
TRBV9	15	few	TRBJ2-1	.	TGTGCCAGCAGCGGATTTAGCGGAGCCGACAATGAGCAGTTCTTC	CASSGFSGADNEQFF
TRBV21-1	14	once	TRBJ1-2	.	TGTGCCAGCTTACAGGGTAGAAAGTCGAGTGGCTACACCTTC	CASLQGRKSSGYTF
TRBV7-7	15	few	TRBJ1-4	.	TGTGCTAGCAGCCGCGGGAAGGCGACTAATGAAAAACTGTTTTTT	CASSRGKATNEKLFF
TRBV11-3	13	.	TRBJ1-6	TRBD1	TGTGCCAGCAGCTTGACAGGGAATTCACCCCTCCACTTT	CASSLTGNSPLHF
TRBV27	14	few	TRBJ1-5	.	TGTGCCAGCAGTTTGTCCGGGGGGATACAGCCCCAGCATTTT	CASSLSGGIQPQHF
TRBV5-1	15	.	TRBJ2-5	.	TGCGCCAGCAGCAATGCCCCGGGCTCCCAAGAGACCCAGTACTTC	CASSNAPGSQETQYF
TRBV5-1	15	.	TRBJ2-1	TRBD2	TGCGCCAGCAGCTTGGCAGGGACTAGCATCGATGAGCAGTTCTTC	CASSLAGTSIDEQFF
TRBV4-3	15	many	TRBJ2-3	.	TGCGCCAGCAGCCAAGAAGGGCTGAGCACAGATACGCAGTATTTT	CASSQEGLSTDTQYF
TRBV4-2	19	.	TRBJ2-6	.	TGTGCCAGTCGGCCTTATTTGGCCCCAGGACACTCTGGGGCCAACGTCCTGACTTTC	CASRPYLAPGHSGANVLTF